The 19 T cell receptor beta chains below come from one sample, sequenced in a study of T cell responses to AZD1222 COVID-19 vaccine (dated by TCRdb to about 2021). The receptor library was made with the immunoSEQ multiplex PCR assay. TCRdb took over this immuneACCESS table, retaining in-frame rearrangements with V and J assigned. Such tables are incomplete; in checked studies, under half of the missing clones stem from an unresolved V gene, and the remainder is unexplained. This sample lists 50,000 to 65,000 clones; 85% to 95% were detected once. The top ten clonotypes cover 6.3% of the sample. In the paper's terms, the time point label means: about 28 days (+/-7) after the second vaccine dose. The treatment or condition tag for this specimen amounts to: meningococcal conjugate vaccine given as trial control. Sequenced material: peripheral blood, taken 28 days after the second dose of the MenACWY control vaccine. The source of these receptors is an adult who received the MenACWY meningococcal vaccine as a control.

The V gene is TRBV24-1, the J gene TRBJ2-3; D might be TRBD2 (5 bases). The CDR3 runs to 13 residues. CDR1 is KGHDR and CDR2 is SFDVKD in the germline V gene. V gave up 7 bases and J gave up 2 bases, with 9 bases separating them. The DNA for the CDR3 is TGTGCCACCAGGAGCGGTAACACAGATACGCAGTATTTT. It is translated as CATRSGNTDTQYF.

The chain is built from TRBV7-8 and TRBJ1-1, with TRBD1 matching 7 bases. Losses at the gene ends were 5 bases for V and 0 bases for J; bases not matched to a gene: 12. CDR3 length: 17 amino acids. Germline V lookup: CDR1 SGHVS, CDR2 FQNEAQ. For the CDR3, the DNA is TGTGCCAGCAGCCCCGTTCGAGGGGGCGCCATGAACACTGAAGCTTTCTTT. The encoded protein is CASSPVRGGAMNTEAFF.

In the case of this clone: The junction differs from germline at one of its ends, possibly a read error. For the CDR3, the DNA is TGTGCCAGCAAGGCCGTATCACCTTTTTTT. Protein sequence: CASKAVSPFF. The V and J genes are TRBV13 and TRBJ1-1; D gene uncertain. The CDR3 is made up of 10 amino acids. The germline V gene encodes CDR1 PRHDT and CDR2 FYEKMQ (reference sequence).

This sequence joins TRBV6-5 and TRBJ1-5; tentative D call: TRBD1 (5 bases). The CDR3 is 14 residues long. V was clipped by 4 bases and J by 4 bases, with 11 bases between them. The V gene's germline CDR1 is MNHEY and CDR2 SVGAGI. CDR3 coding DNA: TGTGCCAGCAGTTCAGGGTCAGAGAATCAGCCCCAGCATTTT. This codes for CASSSGSENQPQHF.

The CDR3, as DNA: TGCGCCAGCAGTTCCGGGACAGGGGAGGTGGATACGCAGTATTTT. It translates to CASSSGTGEVDTQYF. This chain joins TRBV10-1 and TRBJ2-3; TRBD1 matches at 10 bases. CDR1 is WNHNN, CDR2 SYGVQD, per germline (reference sequence). The length of the CDR3 is 15 residues. The J segment lost 6 bases and the V segment lost 5 bases, leaving 8 bases of the junction unmatched.

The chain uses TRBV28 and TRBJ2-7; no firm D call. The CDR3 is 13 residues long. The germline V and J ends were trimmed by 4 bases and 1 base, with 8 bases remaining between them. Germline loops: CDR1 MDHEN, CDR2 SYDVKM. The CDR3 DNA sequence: TGTGCCAGCAGTTCACCGGTTTCCTACGAGCAGTACTTC. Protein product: CASSSPVSYEQYF.

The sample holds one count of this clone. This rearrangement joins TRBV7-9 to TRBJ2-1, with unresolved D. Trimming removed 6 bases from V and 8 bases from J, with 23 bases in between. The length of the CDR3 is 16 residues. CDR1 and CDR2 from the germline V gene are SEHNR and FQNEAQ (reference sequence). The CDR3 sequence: CASRSGGIPPRDEQFF. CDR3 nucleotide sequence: TGTGCCAGCAGGTCGGGCGGAATTCCCCCCCGGGATGAGCAGTTCTTC.

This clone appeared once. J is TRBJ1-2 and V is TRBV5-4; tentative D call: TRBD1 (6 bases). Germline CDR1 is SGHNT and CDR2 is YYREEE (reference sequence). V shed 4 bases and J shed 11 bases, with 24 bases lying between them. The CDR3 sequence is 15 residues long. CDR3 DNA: TGTGCCAGCAGCCCAGGAGGGGGAGCTCCGGCTTTTTACACCTTC. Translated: CASSPGGGAPAFYTF. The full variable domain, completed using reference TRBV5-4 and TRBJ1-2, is ETGVTQSPTHLIKTRGQQVTLRCSSQSGHNTVSWYQQALGQGPQFIFQYYREEENGRGNFPPRFSGLQFPNYSSELNVNALELDDSALYLCASSPGGGAPAFYTFGSGTRLTVV.

CDR3 protein: CASTPRPATGGYTF. The CDR3 nucleotides are TGTGCCAGTACCCCCCGGCCGGCCACTGGCGGCTACACCTTC. The chain has TRBV19 and TRBJ1-2; D is uncertain. V gave up 7 bases and J gave up 8 bases, with 20 bases separating them. This CDR3 has 14 residues. Germline loops: CDR1 LNHDA, CDR2 SQIVND (reference sequence).

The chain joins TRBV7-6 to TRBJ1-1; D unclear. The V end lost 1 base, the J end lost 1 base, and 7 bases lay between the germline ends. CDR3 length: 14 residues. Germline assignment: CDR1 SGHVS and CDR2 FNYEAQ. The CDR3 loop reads CASSLEVGNTEAFF. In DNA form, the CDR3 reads TGTGCCAGCAGCTTAGAGGTGGGGAACACTGAAGCTTTCTTT.

Here the CDR3 DNA reads TGTGCCAGCCGCGGACAGCCCTTCACTGAAGCTTTCTTT. Translating gives CASRGQPFTEAFF. The chain employs TRBV6-5 and TRBJ1-1; TRBD1 might be the D (6 bases). Germline assignment: CDR1 MNHEY and CDR2 SVGAGI. The V and J ends lost 8 bases and 4 bases respectively, with 14 bases between them. The CDR3 covers 13 residues.

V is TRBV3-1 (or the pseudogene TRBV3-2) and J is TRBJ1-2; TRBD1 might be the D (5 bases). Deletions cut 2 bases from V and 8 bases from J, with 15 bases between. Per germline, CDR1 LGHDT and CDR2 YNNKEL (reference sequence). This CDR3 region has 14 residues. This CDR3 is CASSQRVQARGYTF. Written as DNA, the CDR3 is TGTGCCAGCAGCCAAAGAGTACAGGCTCGAGGCTACACCTTC.

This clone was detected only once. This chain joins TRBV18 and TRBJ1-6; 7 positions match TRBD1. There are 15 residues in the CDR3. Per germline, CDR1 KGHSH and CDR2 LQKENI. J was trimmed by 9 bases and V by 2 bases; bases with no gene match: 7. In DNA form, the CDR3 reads TGTGCCAGCTCACCAAAAGAACAGGGGTTTTCACCCCTCCACTTT. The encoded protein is CASSPKEQGFSPLHF.

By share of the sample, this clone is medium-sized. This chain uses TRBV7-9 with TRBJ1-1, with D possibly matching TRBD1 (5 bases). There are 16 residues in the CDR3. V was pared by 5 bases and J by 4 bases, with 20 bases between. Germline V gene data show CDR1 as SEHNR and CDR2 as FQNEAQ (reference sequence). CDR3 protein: CASSMTGPSGGTEAFF. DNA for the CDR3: TGTGCCAGCAGCATGACGGGGCCGAGTGGCGGCACTGAAGCTTTCTTT.

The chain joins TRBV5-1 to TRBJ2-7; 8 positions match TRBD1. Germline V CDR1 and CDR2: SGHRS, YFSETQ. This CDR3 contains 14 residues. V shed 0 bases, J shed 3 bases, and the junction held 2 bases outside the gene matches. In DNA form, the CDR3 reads TGCGCCAGCAGCTTGGTAACAGGGGGCTACGAGCAGTACTTC. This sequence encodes CASSLVTGGYEQYF.

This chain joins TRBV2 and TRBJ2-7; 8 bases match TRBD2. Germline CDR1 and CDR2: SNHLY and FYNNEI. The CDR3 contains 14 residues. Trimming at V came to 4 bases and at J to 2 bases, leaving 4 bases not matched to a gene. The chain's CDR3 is CASSGLASAYEQYF. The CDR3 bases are TGTGCCAGCAGTGGACTAGCGTCGGCCTACGAGCAGTACTTC.

The CDR3 coding sequence is TGTGCCAGCAGCGTGGGCAGGAACACTGAAGCTTTCTTT. Translated: CASSVGRNTEAFF. The V call is TRBV9, the J call TRBJ1-1; D remains unclear. Looked up from germline, CDR1 is SGDLS and CDR2 is YYNGEE. Trimming removed 2 bases from V and 1 base from J, with 6 bases in between. The CDR3 totals 13 residues. The variable domain in full, with the rest retrieved from reference TRBV9 and TRBJ1-1, is DSGVTQTPKHLITATGQRVTLRCSPRSGDLSVYWYQQSLDQGLQFLIQYYNGEERAKGNILERFSAQQFPDLHSELNLSSLELGDSALYFCASSVGRNTEAFFGQGTRLTVV.

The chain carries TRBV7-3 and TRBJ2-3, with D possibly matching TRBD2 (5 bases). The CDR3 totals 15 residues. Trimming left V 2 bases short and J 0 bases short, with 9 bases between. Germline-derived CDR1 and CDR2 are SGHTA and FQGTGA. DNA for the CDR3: TGTGCCAGCAGCTTATTCGGCGGGAGCACAGATACGCAGTATTTT. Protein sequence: CASSLFGGSTDTQYF.

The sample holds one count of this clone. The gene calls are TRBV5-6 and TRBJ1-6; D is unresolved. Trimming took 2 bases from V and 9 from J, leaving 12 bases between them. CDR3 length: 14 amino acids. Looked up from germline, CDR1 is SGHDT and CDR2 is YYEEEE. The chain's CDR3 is CASSLGLTSSPLHF. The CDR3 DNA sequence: TGTGCCAGCAGCTTAGGGCTGACGAGTTCACCCCTCCACTTT.